This is a list of T cell receptor beta chains from one sample in a study of T cells in Graves' hyperthyroidism and ophthalmopathy. TCRdb re-called the multiplex PCR reads with MiXCR, one entry per CDR3 protein. The profile shows 300,000 to 450,000 distinct CDR3 sequences, about 15% of them singletons. The specimen was blood. The receptors here all came from a woman aged 25 to 45 with Graves' hyperthyroidism. The CDR3 runs from the conserved cysteine through the conserved F or W. D genes are given only for firm matches. A clone size is listed for some rows: how often the clone was seen (once, few, many), or a class if it is expanded.

CASSLSPRDRGYGGYTF,TGTGCCAGCAGTTTATCGCCTCGGGACAGGGGTTACGGTGGCTATACCTTC,NA,TRBV28,TRBJ1-2,TRBD1
CASSLDRESYGYTF,TGTGCCAGCAGCTTAGACCGGGAGTCCTATGGCTACACCTTC,NA,TRBV7-2,TRBJ1-2,NA
CASSQPGSSQETQYF,TGTGCCAGCAGCCAACCCGGGAGCAGTCAAGAGACCCAGTACTTC,many,TRBV11-2,TRBJ2-5,NA
CAWSKGDTNEQYF,TGTGCCTGGAGTAAGGGGGATACGAACGAGCAGTACTTC,many,TRBV30,TRBJ2-7,NA
CAISVRLAGNNEQFF,TGTGCCATCAGTGTACGACTAGCGGGAAACAATGAGCAGTTCTTC,few,TRBV10-3,TRBJ2-1,TRBD2
CASSYSTTGPGEQYF,TGTGCCAGCAGTTACTCGACAACGGGGCCCGGCGAGCAGTACTTC,few,TRBV6-5,TRBJ2-7,NA
CASSLVQVSGELFF,TGTGCCAGCAGCTTAGTGCAGGTCTCCGGGGAGCTGTTTTTT,NA,TRBV7-2,TRBJ2-2,NA
CASSYENRADQPQHF,TGTGCCAGCAGTTATGAGAACAGGGCGGATCAGCCCCAGCATTTT,NA,TRBV6-2/TRBV6-3,TRBJ1-5,NA
CASSRRLGVGETQYF,TGCGCCAGCAGCCGCCGCTTAGGGGTCGGAGAGACCCAGTACTTC,NA,TRBV4-1,TRBJ2-5,NA
CASSSGLRGQETQYF,TGTGCCAGCAGTTCTGGGTTGCGGGGCCAAGAGACCCAGTACTTC,few,TRBV9,TRBJ2-5,NA
CASRQEMNTGELFF,TGTGCCAGCAGGCAGGAGATGAACACCGGGGAGCTGTTTTTT,NA,TRBV6-4,TRBJ2-2,NA
CASLLAGSYNEQFF,TGTGCCAGCCTCTTAGCAGGTTCCTACAATGAGCAGTTCTTC,NA,TRBV6-1,TRBJ2-1,NA
CASSPNRQGVSEQFF,TGTGCTAGCAGCCCAAACAGACAGGGGGTCAGTGAGCAGTTCTTC,few,TRBV7-7,TRBJ2-1,TRBD1
CASSNREFAPYEQYF,TGTGCCAGTAGTAACCGGGAGTTCGCCCCCTACGAGCAGTACTTC,NA,TRBV19,TRBJ2-7,NA
CASSFQPGDNYGYTF,TGCGCCAGCAGCTTCCAACCAGGGGACAACTATGGCTACACCTTC,NA,TRBV5-1,TRBJ1-2,NA
CASSNDRRVAGANVLTF,TGTGCCAGCAGTAACGATCGGAGGGTCGCTGGGGCCAACGTCCTGACTTTC,NA,TRBV12-3/TRBV12-4,TRBJ2-6,NA
CASSQERTGSYGYTF,TGCGCCAGCAGCCAAGAGAGGACAGGGTCGTATGGCTACACCTTC,few,TRBV4-1,TRBJ1-2,TRBD1
CASRGGYTEAFF,TGTGCCAGTAGAGGCGGCTACACTGAAGCTTTCTTT,many,TRBV19,TRBJ1-1,NA
CASSPWVRGQTQYF,TGTGCTAGCAGTCCCTGGGTCAGGGGACAGACCCAGTACTTC,many,TRBV7-7,TRBJ2-5,NA